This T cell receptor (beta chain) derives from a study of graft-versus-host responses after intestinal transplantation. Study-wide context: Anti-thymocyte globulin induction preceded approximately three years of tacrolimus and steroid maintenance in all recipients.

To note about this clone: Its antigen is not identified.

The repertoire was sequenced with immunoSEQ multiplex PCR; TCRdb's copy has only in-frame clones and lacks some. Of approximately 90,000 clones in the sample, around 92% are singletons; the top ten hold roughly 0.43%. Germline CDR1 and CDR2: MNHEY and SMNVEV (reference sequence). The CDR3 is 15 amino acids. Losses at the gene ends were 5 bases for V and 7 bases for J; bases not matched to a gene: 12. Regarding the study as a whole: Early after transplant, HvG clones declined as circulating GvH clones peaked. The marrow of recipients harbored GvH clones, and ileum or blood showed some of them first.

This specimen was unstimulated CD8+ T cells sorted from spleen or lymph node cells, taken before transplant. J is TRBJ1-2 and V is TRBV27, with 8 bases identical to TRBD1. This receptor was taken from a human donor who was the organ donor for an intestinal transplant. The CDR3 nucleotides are TGTGCCAGCAGTGGGTGGTCCGCGACAGGGGTTGGCTACACCTTC. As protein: CASSGWSATGVGYTF.